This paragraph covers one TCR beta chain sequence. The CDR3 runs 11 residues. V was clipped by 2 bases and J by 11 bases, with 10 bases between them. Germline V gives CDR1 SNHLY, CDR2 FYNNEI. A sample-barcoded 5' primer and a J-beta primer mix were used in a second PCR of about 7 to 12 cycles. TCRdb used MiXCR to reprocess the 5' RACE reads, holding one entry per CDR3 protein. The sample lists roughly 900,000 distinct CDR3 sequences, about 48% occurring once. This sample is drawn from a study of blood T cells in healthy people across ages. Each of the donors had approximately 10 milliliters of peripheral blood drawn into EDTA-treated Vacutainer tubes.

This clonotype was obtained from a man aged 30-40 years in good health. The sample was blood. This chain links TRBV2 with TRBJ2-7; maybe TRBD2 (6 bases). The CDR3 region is CASSEPGLKYF. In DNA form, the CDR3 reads TGTGCCAGCAGTGAACCGGGACTGAAGTACTTC.